Below are 7 T cell receptor beta chains sequenced from a single sample in a study of shared clonotypes between healthy human individuals. Only in-frame clones appear in the TCRdb table, and some are missing; sequencing was by immunoSEQ multiplex PCR. The top ten clones hold more than 1.5% of a sample with some 660,000 clones, around 73% of them seen once. The sample comprised memory CD4+ T cells sorted from blood. Noted subset: CD45RA-negative fraction. These receptors were collected from a woman aged 25-40 years in good health.

This chain connects TRBV5-1 to TRBJ2-7; tentatively, D is TRBD2 (7 bases). The germline V and J ends were trimmed by 1 base and 6 bases, with 20 bases remaining between them. The CDR3 length is 16 residues. Germline lookup yields CDR1 SGHRS and CDR2 YFSETQ. CDR3 in amino acids: CASSLLGGGPFGEQYF. CDR3 in DNA: TGCGCCAGCAGCTTGTTGGGCGGGGGCCCTTTTGGCGAGCAGTACTTC.

DNA of the CDR3: TGTGCCAGCAGCGGAAACTCCGGGACACCCCGGAAGTATTTT. Encoded protein: CASSGNSGTPRKYF. This chain joins TRBV7-8 and TRBJ2-3; D may be TRBD1 (6 bases). Trimming pared 5 bases from V and 13 bases from J, leaving 22 bases between. The length of the CDR3 is 14 residues. Per the germline V gene, CDR1 is SGHVS and CDR2 is FQNEAQ.

This clone was observed once. This rearrangement joins TRBV7-8 to TRBJ2-2; D uncertain. The CDR3 is 14 residues long. Trimming shortened V by 2 bases and J by 4 bases, and 8 bases separated the two germline ends. CDR1 and CDR2 (germline): SGHVS, FQNEAQ. Written as DNA, the CDR3 is TGTGCCAGCAGCTTATGGGTTGGCACCGGGGAGCTGTTTTTT. It codes for CASSLWVGTGELFF.

CDR3 sequence: CSVEGPATGKSQETQYF. The CDR3 region has the DNA TGCAGCGTTGAAGGCCCGGCGACAGGGAAGTCCCAAGAGACCCAGTACTTC. The V gene is TRBV29-1, the J gene TRBJ2-5, with 7 bases fitting TRBD1. V trimming: 1 base; J trimming: 1 base; junction bases outside the gene matches: 12. Germline V gene lookup returns CDR1 SQVTM and CDR2 ANQGSEA. This CDR3 has 17 residues.

Concerning this clone itself: The same CDR3 arises from other DNA sequences in this sample as well. The V call is TRBV5-1, the J call TRBJ2-1; 11 positions match TRBD2. The CDR3 is 18 amino acids. Unmatched junction bases numbered 6, after V lost 0 bases and J lost 1 base. In germline, CDR1 is SGHRS, CDR2 YFSETQ. CDR3 sequence reads: CASSLAGTSGSSYNEQFF. The CDR3 DNA is TGCGCCAGCAGCTTGGCCGGGACTAGCGGTTCATCCTACAATGAGCAGTTCTTC.

Comments on this clone: This sequence may be a read error, since a much larger clone differs from it by one base. The same CDR3 can be traced to other DNA sequences in this sample. The chain recombines TRBV11-2 with TRBJ2-5, with TRBD1 matching over 7 bases. CDR3 length equals 13 residues. Germline V gene data show CDR1 as SGHAT and CDR2 as FQNNGV. V gave up 5 bases and J gave up 2 bases; unmatched junction bases: 2. CDR3 sequence: CASSRDRQETQYF. CDR3 DNA: TGTGCCAGCAGCCGGGACAGACAAGAGACCCAGTACTTC.

This clone was seen a single time. V and J are TRBV30 and TRBJ2-1; D is unresolved. V gave up 4 bases and J gave up 8 bases, with 12 bases separating them. Per germline, CDR1 GTSNPN and CDR2 SVGIG (reference sequence). The CDR3 spans 12 residues. The CDR3 region is CAWTSSGYEQFF. DNA of the CDR3: TGTGCCTGGACATCATCGGGCTATGAGCAGTTCTTC.